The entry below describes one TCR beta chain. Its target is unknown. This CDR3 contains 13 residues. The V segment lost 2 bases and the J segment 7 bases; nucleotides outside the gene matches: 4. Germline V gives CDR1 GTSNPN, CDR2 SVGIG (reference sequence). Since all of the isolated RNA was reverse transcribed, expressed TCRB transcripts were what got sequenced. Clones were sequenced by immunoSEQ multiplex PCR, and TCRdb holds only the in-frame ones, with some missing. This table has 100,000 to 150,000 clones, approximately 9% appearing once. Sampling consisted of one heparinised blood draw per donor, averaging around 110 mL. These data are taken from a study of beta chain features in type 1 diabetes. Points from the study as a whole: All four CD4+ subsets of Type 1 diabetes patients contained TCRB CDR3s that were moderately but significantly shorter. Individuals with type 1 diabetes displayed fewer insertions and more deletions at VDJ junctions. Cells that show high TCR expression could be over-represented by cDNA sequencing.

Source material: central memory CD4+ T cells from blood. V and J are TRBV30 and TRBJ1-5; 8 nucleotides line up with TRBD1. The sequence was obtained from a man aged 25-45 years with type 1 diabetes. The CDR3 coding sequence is TGTGCCTGGAGTCAGGGGGCGAGCCAGCCCCAGCATTTT. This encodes CAWSQGASQPQHF.